This T cell receptor beta chain is from a study of human T cells and chemical hapten exposure. The ends were cut back, 5 bases at V and 4 bases at J, with 15 bases in the middle. Per the germline V gene, CDR1 is MNHEY and CDR2 is SVGEGT. The CDR3 runs to 14 residues. Study results and limitations: TCRs exceeding a frequency of 1 in 1000 stayed unchanged under DPC sensitization. Expanded TCRs made up significantly more big CDR3 similarity clusters than controls did.

As for this clonotype: Its antigen is currently unknown.

TCRdb called the RACE reads again in MiXCR, with one record for every CDR3 protein. This table has approximately 79,000 distinct CDR3 sequences, around 7.9% appearing once. Time point described: pre-sensitization, week 0. This sample's treatment: therapeutic diphenylcyclopropenone sensitization with weekly scalp DPC. Sample donors consisted of patients with alopecia, aged 18 to 70 years, who were suitable for DPC. This TCR was sampled from a man in his forties with alopecia areata. Some clones in this sample may be carry-over from other donors' samples. V gene TRBV6-2 or TRBV6-3 combines with J gene TRBJ2-7, with D perhaps given as TRBD1 or TRBD2 (5 bases each). The input for sequencing was whole blood, taken in connection with sensitization to the hapten diphenylcyclopropenone (DPC). The CDR3 loop reads CASSRTGTRYEQYF. The CDR3 coding sequence is TGTGCCAGCAGTCGGACCGGGACCCGGTACGAGCAGTACTTC.